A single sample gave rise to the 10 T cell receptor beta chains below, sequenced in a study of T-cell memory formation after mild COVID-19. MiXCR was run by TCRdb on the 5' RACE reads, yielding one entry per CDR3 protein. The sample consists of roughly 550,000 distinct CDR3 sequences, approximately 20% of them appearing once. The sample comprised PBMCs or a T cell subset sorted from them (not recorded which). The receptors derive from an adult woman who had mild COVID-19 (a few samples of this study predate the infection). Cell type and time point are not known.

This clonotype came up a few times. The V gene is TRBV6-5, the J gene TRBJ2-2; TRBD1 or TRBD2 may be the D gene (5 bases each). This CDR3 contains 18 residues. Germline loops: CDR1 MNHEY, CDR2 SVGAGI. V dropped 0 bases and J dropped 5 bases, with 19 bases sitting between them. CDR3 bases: TGTGCCAGCAGTTACTCGATCGGGGTAGGGGATCGGACCGGGGAGCTGTTTTTT. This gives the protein CASSYSIGVGDRTGELFF.

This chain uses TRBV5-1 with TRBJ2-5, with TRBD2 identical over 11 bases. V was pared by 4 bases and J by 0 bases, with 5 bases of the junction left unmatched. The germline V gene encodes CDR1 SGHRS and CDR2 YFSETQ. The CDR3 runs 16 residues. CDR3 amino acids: CASSVGGLADQETQYF. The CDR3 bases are TGCGCCAGCAGCGTCGGGGGACTAGCGGACCAAGAGACCCAGTACTTC.

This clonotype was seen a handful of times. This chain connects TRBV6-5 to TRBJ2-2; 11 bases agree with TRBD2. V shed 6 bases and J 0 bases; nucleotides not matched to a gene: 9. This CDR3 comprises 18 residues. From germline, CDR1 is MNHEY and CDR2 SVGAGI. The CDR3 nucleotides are TGTGCCAGCAGAAGGACTAGCGGGCAGATCTCGAACACCGGGGAGCTGTTTTTT. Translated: CASRRTSGQISNTGELFF.

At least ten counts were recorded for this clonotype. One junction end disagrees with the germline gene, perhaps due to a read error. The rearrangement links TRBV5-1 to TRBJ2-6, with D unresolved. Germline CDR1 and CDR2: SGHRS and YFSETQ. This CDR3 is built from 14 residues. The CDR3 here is CASSSGSGANVLTF. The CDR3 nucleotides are TGTGCCAGCAGTTCTGGCTCTGGGGCCAACGTCCTGACTTTC.

The CDR3 reads CATSPDRAASFSPLHF. CDR3 in DNA: TGTGCCACCAGCCCAGACAGGGCAGCATCTTTCTCACCCCTCCACTTT. The V call is TRBV15, the J call TRBJ1-6; TRBD1 aligns across 7 bases. J was trimmed by 10 bases and V by 5 bases; bases with no gene match: 14. The CDR3 runs 16 residues. Germline assignment: CDR1 LNHNV and CDR2 YYDKDF (reference sequence).

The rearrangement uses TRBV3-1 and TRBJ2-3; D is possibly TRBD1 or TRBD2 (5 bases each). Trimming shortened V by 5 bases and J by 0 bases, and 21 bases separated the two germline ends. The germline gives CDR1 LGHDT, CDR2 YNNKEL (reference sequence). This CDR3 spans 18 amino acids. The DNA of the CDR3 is TGTGCCAGCAGCACCTACCGGGACCCTTCCTCTAGCACAGATACGCAGTATTTT. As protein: CASSTYRDPSSSTDTQYF.

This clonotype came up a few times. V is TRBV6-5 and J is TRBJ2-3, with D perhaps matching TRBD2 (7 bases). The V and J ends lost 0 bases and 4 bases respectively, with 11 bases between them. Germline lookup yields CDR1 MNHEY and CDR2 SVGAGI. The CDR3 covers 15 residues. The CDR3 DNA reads TGTGCCAGCAGTTACTCAGGGGGGGCCGCAGATACGCAGTATTTT. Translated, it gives CASSYSGGAADTQYF.

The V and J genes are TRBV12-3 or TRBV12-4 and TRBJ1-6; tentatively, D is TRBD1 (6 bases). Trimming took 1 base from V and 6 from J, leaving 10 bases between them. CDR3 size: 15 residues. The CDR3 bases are TGTGCCAGCAGTTTAGGGGGGGCGACTAATTCACCCCTCCACTTT. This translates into CASSLGGATNSPLHF.

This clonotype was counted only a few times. The CDR3 sequence: CASSRQQAASYNSPLHF. In DNA form, the CDR3 reads TGCGCCAGCAGCCGTCAACAGGCCGCAAGTTATAATTCACCCCTCCACTTT. This rearrangement joins TRBV5-1 to TRBJ1-6, with a weak D call TRBD1 (5 bases). The CDR3 extends over 17 amino acids. V gave up 4 bases and J gave up 4 bases, with 18 bases separating them. CDR1 SGHRS and CDR2 YFSETQ come from the germline V gene.

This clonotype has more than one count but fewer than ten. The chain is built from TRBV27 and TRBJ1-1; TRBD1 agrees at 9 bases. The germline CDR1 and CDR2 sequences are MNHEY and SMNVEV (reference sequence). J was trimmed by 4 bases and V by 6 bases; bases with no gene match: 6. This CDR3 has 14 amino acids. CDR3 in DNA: TGTGCCAGCAGCTTGATACAGGGGGCCACTGAAGCTTTCTTT. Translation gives CASSLIQGATEAFF.